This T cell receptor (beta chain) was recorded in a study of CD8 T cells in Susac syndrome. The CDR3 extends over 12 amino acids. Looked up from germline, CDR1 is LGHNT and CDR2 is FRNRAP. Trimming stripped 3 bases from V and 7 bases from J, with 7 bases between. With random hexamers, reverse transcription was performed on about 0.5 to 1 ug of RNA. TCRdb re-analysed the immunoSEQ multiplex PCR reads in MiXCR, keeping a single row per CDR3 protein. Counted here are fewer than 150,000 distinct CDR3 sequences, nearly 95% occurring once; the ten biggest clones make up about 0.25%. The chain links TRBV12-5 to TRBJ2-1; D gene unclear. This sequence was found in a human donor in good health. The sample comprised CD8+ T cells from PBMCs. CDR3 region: CASGFVGNEQFF. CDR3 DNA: TGTGCTAGTGGTTTTGTAGGGAATGAGCAGTTCTTC.